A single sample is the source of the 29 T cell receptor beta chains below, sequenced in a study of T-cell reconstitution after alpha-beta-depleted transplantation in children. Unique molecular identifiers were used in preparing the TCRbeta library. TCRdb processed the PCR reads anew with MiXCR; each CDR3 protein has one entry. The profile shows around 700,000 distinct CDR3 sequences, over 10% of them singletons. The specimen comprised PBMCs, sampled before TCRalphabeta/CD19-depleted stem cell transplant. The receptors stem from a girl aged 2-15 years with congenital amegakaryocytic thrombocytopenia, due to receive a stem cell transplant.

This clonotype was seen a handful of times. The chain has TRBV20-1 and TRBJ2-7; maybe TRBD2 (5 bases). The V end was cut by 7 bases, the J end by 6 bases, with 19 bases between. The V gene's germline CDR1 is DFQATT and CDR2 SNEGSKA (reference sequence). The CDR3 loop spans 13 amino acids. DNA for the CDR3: TGCAGTGTCAATGGGCTAGGAGGAGGCGAGCAGTACTTC. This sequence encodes CSVNGLGGGEQYF.

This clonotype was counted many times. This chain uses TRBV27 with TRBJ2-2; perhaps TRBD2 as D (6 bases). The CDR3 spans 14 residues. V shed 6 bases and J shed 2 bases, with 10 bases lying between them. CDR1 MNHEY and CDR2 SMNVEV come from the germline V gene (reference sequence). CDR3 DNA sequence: TGTGCCAGCAGGGAGGGGATTAACACCGGGGAGCTGTTTTTT. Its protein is CASREGINTGELFF.

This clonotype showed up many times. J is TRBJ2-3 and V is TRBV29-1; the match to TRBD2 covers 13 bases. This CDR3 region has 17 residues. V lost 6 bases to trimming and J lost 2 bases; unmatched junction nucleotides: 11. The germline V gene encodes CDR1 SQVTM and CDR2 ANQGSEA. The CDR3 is CSVLRLAGGRNTDTQYF. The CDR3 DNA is TGCAGCGTGCTCAGACTAGCGGGAGGCCGAAACACAGATACGCAGTATTTT.

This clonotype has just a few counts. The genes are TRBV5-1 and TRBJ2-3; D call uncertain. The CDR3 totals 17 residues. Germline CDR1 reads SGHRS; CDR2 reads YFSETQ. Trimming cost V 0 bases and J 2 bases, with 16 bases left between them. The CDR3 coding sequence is TGCGCCAGCAGCTTGGGGAAATCTTTTCTGATCACAGATACGCAGTATTTT. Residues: CASSLGKSFLITDTQYF. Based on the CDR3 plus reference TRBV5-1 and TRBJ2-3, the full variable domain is KAGVTQTPRYLIKTRGQQVTLSCSPISGHRSVSWYQQTPGQGLQFLFEYFSETQRNKGNFPGRFSGRQFSNSRSEMNVSTLELGDSALYLCASSLGKSFLITDTQYFGPGTRLTVL.

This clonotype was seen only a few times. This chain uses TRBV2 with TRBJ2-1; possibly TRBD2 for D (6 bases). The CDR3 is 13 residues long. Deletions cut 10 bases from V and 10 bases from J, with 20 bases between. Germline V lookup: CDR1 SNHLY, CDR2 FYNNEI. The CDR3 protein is CATRERGEKEQFF. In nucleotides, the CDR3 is TGTGCCACACGGGAGAGGGGAGAAAAGGAGCAGTTCTTC. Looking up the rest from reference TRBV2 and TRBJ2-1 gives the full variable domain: EPEVTQTPSHQVTQMGQEVILRCVPISNHLYFYWYRQILGQKVEFLVSFYNNEISEKSEIFDDQFSVERPDGSNFTLKIRSTKLEDSAMYFCATRERGEKEQFFGPGTRLTVL.

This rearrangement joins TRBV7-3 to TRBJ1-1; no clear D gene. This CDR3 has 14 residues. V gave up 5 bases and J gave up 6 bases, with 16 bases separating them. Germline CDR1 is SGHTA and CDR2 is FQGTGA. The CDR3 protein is CASSPTGSTPEAFF. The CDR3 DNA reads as TGTGCCAGCAGCCCCACGGGAAGTACCCCTGAAGCTTTCTTT.

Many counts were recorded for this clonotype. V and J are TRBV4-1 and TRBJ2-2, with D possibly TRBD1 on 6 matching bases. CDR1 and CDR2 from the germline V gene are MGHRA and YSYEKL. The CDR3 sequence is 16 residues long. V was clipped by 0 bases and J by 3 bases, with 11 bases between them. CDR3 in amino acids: CASSQDIQGYTGELFF. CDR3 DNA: TGCGCCAGCAGCCAAGATATTCAGGGGTACACCGGGGAGCTGTTTTTT.

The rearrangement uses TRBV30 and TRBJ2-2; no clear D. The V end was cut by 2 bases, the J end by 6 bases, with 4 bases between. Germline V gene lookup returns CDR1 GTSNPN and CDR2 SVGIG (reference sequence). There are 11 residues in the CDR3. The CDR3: CAWSRAGELFF. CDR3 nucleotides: TGTGCCTGGAGTCGCGCCGGGGAGCTGTTTTTT.

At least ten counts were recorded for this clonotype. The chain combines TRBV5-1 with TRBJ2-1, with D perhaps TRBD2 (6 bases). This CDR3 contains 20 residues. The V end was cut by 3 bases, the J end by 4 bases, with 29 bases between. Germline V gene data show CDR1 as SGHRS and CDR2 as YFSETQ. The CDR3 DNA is TGCGCCAGCAGCTCCTTGTGGGGAGGTTCCGGAAGCTACCGATACAATGAGCAGTTCTTC. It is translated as CASSSLWGGSGSYRYNEQFF.

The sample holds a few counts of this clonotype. CDR3 sequence: CASSLFVGQETQYF. Written as DNA, the CDR3 is TGCGCCAGCAGCTTGTTCGTGGGCCAAGAGACCCAGTACTTC. The rearrangement joins TRBV5-1 to TRBJ2-5; D unresolved. The CDR3 extends over 14 amino acids. Germline CDR1 and CDR2: SGHRS and YFSETQ. Trimming stripped 1 base from V and 1 base from J, with 8 bases between. The entire variable domain, with the rest obtained from reference TRBV5-1 and TRBJ2-5, is as follows: KAGVTQTPRYLIKTRGQQVTLSCSPISGHRSVSWYQQTPGQGLQFLFEYFSETQRNKGNFPGRFSGRQFSNSRSEMNVSTLELGDSALYLCASSLFVGQETQYFGPGTRLLVL.

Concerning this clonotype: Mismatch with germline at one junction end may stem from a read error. The CDR3 is CTSSLGATYEQYF. CDR3 nucleotide sequence: TGTACCAGCAGTTTAGGGGCAACCTACGAGCAGTACTTC. V usage is TRBV27 and J usage is TRBJ2-7; D possibly corresponds to TRBD1 (5 bases). Per germline, CDR1 MNHEY and CDR2 SMNVEV (reference sequence). This CDR3 comprises 13 residues.

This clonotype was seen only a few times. CDR3 protein: CASSVGGSFANVLTF. The CDR3 nucleotides are TGTGCCAGCAGCGTAGGAGGCTCCTTTGCCAACGTCCTGACTTTC. The chain is built from TRBV9 and TRBJ2-6; D uncertain. V was pared by 0 bases and J by 7 bases, with 11 bases between. The CDR3 loop spans 15 amino acids. Looked up from germline, CDR1 is SGDLS and CDR2 is YYNGEE.

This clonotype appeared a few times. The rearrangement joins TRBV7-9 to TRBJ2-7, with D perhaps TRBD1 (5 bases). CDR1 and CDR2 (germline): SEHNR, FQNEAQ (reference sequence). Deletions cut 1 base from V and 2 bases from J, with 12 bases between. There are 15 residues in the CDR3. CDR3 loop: CASSLVGDSPYEQYF. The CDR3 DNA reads TGTGCCAGCAGCTTAGTCGGTGACAGCCCCTACGAGCAGTACTTC.

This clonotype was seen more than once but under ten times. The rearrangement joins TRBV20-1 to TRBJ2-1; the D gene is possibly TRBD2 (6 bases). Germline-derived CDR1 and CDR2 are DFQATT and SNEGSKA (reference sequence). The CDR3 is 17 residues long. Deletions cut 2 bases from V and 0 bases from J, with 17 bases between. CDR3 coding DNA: TGCAGTGCTAGATCGGGCTTTAGCGGAAGCTCCTACAATGAGCAGTTCTTC. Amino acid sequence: CSARSGFSGSSYNEQFF.

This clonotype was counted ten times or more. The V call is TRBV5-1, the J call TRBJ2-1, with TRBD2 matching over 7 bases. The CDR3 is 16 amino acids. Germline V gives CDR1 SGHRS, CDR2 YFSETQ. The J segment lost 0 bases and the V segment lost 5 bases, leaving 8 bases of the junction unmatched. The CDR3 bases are TGCGCCAGCAGAGAAAGCGGGACTCTCTCCTACAATGAGCAGTTCTTC. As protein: CASRESGTLSYNEQFF.

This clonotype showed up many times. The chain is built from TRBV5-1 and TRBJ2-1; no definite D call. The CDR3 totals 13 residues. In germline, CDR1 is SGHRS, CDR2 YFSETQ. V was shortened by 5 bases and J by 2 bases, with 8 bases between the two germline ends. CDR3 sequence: CASSISPYNEQFF. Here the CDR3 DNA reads TGCGCCAGCAGTATATCCCCCTACAATGAGCAGTTCTTC. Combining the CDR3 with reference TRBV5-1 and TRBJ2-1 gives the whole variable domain KAGVTQTPRYLIKTRGQQVTLSCSPISGHRSVSWYQQTPGQGLQFLFEYFSETQRNKGNFPGRFSGRQFSNSRSEMNVSTLELGDSALYLCASSISPYNEQFFGPGTRLTVL.

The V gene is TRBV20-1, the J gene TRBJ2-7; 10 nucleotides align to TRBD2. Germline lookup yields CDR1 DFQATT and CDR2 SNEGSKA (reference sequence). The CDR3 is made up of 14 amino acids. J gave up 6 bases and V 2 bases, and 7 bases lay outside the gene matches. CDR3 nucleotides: TGCAGTGCTAGACGTCTAGCGGGAGTCGGCGAGCAGTACTTC. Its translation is CSARRLAGVGEQYF.

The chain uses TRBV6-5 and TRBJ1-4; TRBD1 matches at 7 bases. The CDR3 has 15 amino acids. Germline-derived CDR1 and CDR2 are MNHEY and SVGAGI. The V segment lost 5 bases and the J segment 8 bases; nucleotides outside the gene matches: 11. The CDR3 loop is CASSTWTGEEEKLFF. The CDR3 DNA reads TGTGCCAGCAGTACTTGGACAGGCGAGGAGGAAAAACTGTTTTTT.

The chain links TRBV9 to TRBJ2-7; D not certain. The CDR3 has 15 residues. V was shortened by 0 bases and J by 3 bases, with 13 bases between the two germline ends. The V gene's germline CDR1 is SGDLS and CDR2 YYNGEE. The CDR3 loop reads CASSVGSPNRYEQYF. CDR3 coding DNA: TGTGCCAGCAGCGTAGGTAGCCCGAACCGCTACGAGCAGTACTTC.

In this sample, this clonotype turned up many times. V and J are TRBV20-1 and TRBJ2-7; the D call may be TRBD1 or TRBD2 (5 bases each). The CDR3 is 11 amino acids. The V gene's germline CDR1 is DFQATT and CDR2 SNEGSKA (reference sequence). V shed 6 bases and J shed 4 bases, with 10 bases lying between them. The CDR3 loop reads CSAGDPYEQYF. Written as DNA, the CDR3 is TGCAGTGCGGGGGATCCTTACGAGCAGTACTTC.

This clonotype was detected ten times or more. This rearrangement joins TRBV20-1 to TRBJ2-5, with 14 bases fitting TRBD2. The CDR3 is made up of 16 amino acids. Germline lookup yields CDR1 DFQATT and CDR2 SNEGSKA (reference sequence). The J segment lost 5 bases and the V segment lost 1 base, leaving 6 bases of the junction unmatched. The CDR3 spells CSARGLAGGPGETQYF. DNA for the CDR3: TGCAGTGCTAGAGGACTAGCGGGAGGGCCGGGGGAGACCCAGTACTTC.

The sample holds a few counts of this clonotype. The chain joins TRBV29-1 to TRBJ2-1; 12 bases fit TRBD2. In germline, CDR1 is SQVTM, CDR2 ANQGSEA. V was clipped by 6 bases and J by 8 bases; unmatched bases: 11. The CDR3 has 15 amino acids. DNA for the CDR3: TGCAGCGTCCGGATGACTAGCGGGAGTCAGGATGAGCAGTTCTTC. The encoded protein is CSVRMTSGSQDEQFF.

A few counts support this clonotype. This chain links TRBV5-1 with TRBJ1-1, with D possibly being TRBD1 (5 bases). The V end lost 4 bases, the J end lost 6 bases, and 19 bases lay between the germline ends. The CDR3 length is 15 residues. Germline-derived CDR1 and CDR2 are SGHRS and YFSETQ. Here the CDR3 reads CASSTGRDLGAEAFF. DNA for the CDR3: TGCGCCAGCAGCACAGGACGAGATTTAGGTGCTGAAGCTTTCTTT.

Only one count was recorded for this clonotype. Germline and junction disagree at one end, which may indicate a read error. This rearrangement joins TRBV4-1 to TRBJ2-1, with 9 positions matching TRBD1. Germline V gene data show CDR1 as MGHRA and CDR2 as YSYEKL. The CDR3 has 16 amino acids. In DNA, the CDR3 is TGCGCCAGCAGCCAGATGGACAGGGGATCCTATAATGAGCAGTTCTTC. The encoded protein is CASSQMDRGSYNEQFF.

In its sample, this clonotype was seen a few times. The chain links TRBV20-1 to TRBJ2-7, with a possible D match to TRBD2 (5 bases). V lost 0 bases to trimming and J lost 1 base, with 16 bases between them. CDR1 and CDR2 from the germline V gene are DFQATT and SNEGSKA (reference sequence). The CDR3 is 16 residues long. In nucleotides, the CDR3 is TGCAGTGCTAGAGAATCGGTGAATAGCGAGTCCTACGAGCAGTACTTC. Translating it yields CSARESVNSESYEQYF.

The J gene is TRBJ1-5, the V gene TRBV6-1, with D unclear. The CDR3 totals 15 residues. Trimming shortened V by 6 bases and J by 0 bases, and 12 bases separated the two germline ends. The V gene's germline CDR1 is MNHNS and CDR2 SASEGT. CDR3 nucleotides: TGTGCCAGCAGCCCTAGTGTGGGTAGCAATCAGCCCCAGCATTTT. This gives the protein CASSPSVGSNQPQHF.

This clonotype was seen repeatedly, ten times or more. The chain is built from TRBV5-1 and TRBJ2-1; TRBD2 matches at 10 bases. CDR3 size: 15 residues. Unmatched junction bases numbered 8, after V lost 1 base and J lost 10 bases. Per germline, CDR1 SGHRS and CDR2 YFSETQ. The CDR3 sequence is CASSLWLAGETEQFF. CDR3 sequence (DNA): TGCGCCAGCAGCTTGTGGCTAGCGGGAGAAACCGAGCAGTTCTTC.

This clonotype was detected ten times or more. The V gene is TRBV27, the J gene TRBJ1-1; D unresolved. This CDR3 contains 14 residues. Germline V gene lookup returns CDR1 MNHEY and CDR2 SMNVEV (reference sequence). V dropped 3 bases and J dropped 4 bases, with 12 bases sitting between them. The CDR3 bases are TGTGCCAGCAGTTTTGCGGGATCTGCCACTGAAGCTTTCTTT. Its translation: CASSFAGSATEAFF.

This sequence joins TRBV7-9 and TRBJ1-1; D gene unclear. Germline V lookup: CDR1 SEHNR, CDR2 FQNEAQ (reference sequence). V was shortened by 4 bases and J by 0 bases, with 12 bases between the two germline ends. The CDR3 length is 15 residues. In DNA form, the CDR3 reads TGTGCCAGCAGCTATAGTGGGAGAATGAACACTGAAGCTTTCTTT. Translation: CASSYSGRMNTEAFF.